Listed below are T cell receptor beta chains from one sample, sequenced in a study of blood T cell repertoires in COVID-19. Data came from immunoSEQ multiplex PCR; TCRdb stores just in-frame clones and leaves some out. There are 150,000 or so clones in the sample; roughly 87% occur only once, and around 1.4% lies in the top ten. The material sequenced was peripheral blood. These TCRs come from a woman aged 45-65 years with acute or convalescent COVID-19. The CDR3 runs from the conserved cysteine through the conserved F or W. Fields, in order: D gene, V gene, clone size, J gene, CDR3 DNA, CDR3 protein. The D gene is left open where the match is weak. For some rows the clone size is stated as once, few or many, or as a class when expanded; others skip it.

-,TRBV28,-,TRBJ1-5,TGTGCCAGCAGTTTACTTGGCGGGGATGGGGAGCCCCAGCATTTT,CASSLLGGDGEPQHF
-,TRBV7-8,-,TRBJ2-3,TGTGCCAGCAGCCCAGGGGCTAGCGGAGGGGGGACGCAGTATTTT,CASSPGASGGGTQYF
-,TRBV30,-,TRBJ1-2,TGTGCCTGGGAACAGGACTATGGCTACACCTTC,CAWEQDYGYTF
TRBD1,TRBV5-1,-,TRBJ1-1,TGCGCCAGCAGCCGACAGGGCATGAACACTGAAGCTTTCTTT,CASSRQGMNTEAFF
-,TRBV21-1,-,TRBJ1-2,TGTGCCAGCAGCCTATTCCGGGACAGAACTAACTATGGCTACACCTTC,CASSLFRDRTNYGYTF
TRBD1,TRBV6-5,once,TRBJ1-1,TGTGCCAGCAGTTACTCCAGGGGGCGGATTGGCACTGAAGCTTTCTTT,CASSYSRGRIGTEAFF
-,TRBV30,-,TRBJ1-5,TGTGCCTGGAGGCGGGACAGCAATCAGCCCCAGCATTTT,CAWRRDSNQPQHF
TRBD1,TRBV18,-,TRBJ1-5,TGTGCCAGCTCACGCGGGACAGGGGATAATAATCAGCCCCAGCATTTT,CASSRGTGDNNQPQHF
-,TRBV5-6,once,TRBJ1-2,TGTGCCAGCAGCTTGGAGGGGTGGCAGCGCCAAGTCTACACCTTC,CASSLEGWQRQVYTF
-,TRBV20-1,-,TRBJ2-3,TGCAGTGCGGAGGCCCCAGATACGCAGTATTTT,CSAEAPDTQYF
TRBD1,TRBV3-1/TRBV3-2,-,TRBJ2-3,TGTGCCAGCAGCCAGACCGGGACAGGGTTTGATACGCAGTATTTT,CASSQTGTGFDTQYF